One sample yielded the 10 T cell receptor beta chains listed below, sequenced in a study of human T cells and chemical hapten exposure. Time point of the sample: patch test 1, 2 weeks after DPC sensitization. The treatment: therapeutic diphenylcyclopropenone sensitization with weekly scalp DPC. In TCRdb, the RACE reads were re-called with MiXCR into one record per CDR3 protein. The sample holds approximately 77,000 distinct CDR3 sequences, 7.5% to 9.5% seen once. Sequencing was performed on whole blood, taken in connection with sensitization to the hapten diphenylcyclopropenone (DPC). The receptors were gathered from a woman in her 30s with alopecia areata. Some clones in this sample may be carry-over from other donors' samples.

There are many counts of this clonotype. The gene calls are TRBV10-3 and TRBJ2-3, with D possibly being TRBD1 or TRBD2 (5 bases each). The germline gives CDR1 ENHRY, CDR2 SYGVKD. V gave up 7 bases and J gave up 0 bases, with 17 bases separating them. The CDR3 is made up of 16 amino acids. The CDR3 region is CAINPSPGRSTDTQYF. As DNA, the CDR3 is TGTGCCATCAACCCTTCACCGGGACGGAGCACAGATACGCAGTATTTT.

The sample holds many counts of this clonotype. The J gene is TRBJ2-3, the V gene TRBV4-1; D possibly corresponds to TRBD2 (5 bases). Per germline, CDR1 MGHRA and CDR2 YSYEKL. The CDR3 spans 14 residues. Deletions cut 4 bases from V and 6 bases from J, with 14 bases between. CDR3 amino acids: CASSRGLVRDTQYF. In DNA form, the CDR3 reads TGCGCCAGCAGCCGAGGGCTAGTTAGGGATACGCAGTATTTT.

The rearrangement uses TRBV9 and TRBJ1-4; D possibly corresponds to TRBD1 (6 bases). The CDR3 contains 15 residues. The ends were cut back, 3 bases at V and 0 bases at J, with 9 bases in the middle. Germline V lookup: CDR1 SGDLS, CDR2 YYNGEE. CDR3 nucleotides: TGTGCCAGCAGCGGCGGACAGCCAACTAATGAAAAACTGTTTTTT. Translated, it gives CASSGGQPTNEKLFF.

The rearrangement joins TRBV12-3 or TRBV12-4 to TRBJ1-6; D gene uncertain. V lost 5 bases to trimming and J lost 0 bases, with 5 bases between them. The CDR3 spans 14 residues. Here the CDR3 reads CASSLSSYNSPLHF. The DNA of the CDR3 is TGTGCCAGCAGTCTGAGCTCCTATAATTCACCCCTCCACTTT.

V usage is TRBV20-1 and J usage is TRBJ1-1; a weak D match, TRBD1 (5 bases). This CDR3 spans 14 amino acids. V lost 2 bases, J lost 4 bases, and 14 bases lay in between. Looked up from germline, CDR1 is DFQATT and CDR2 is SNEGSKA (reference sequence). The CDR3 DNA follows: TGCAGTGCTAGAATCACCCTAGGGGCCACTGAAGCTTTCTTT. This encodes CSARITLGATEAFF.

CDR3 bases: TGTGCCAGCAAGGTCTCATTGGGTGAGCAGTACTTC. Residues: CASKVSLGEQYF. This chain uses TRBV2 with TRBJ2-7; D ambiguous. Between the trimmed V and J ends, which lost 7 bases and 7 bases, there was a span of 14 bases. Germline CDR1 and CDR2: SNHLY and FYNNEI. The CDR3 is 12 amino acids.

This clonotype has ten or more counts. V gene TRBV3-1 combines with J gene TRBJ1-2; D gene uncertain. The CDR3 is 14 amino acids. From germline, CDR1 is LGHDT and CDR2 YNNKEL (reference sequence). V lost 0 bases and J lost 4, with 9 bases in between. The CDR3 DNA is TGTGCCAGCAGCCAAGAAGGCCGTGGCTATGGCTACACCTTC. It translates to CASSQEGRGYGYTF.

In its sample, this clonotype was seen many times. The chain couples TRBV27 to TRBJ1-6; weak D call: TRBD1 (5 bases). The V gene lost 5 bases and the J gene lost 0 bases, with 11 bases spanning the gap. The CDR3 is 16 amino acids. In germline, CDR1 is MNHEY, CDR2 SMNVEV (reference sequence). CDR3 sequence reads: CASSERQSSYNSPLHF. CDR3 nucleotide sequence: TGTGCCAGCAGTGAGCGACAGAGCTCCTATAATTCACCCCTCCACTTT.

This clonotype has at least ten counts. This chain connects TRBV20-1 to TRBJ2-4; D unclear. The germline V and J ends were trimmed by 3 bases and 5 bases, with 11 bases remaining between them. Germline CDR1 is DFQATT and CDR2 is SNEGSKA (reference sequence). CDR3 length: 13 residues. The CDR3 region has the DNA TGCAGTGCTAGGGCTCCTCAGGAAAACATTCAGTACTTC. It codes for CSARAPQENIQYF.

The CDR3 reads CSAGLAGALGETQYF. CDR3 DNA: TGCAGCGCCGGACTAGCGGGGGCCCTTGGGGAGACCCAGTACTTC. The chain carries TRBV29-1 and TRBJ2-5, with 13 bases aligning to TRBD2. V dropped 7 bases and J dropped 5; count of bases not matched to a gene: 10. Looked up from germline, CDR1 is SQVTM and CDR2 is ANQGSEA. The CDR3 runs 15 residues.